Described below is a single TCR beta chain sequence and its context. The target antigen is unknown. One end of the junction is discordant with germline, which a read error may explain. A J-beta primer mix and a sample-barcoded 5' primer were used in a second PCR of roughly 6 to 11 cycles. TCRdb reprocessed the 5' RACE reads via MiXCR and lists one record per CDR3 protein. The profile shows 760,000 or so distinct CDR3 sequences, approximately 25% of them singletons. This entry belongs to a study of blood T cells in healthy people across ages. Broader study findings: Getting older went along with TCR beta diversity per million T cells dropping roughly linearly. Comparison with aged donors showed that long-lived donors had more naive CD4+ cells and higher diversity.

The authors extracted at least 5.5 micrograms of total RNA per sample. The CDR3 spans 16 residues. Germline V gene data show CDR1 as MNHEY and CDR2 as SVGEGT. These data are also associated with another study on T cells of mothers and their children. As that report states: An overlap that was slightly higher, though non-significant, was seen in related mother-child pairs versus unrelated pairs.

Source material: blood. This chain uses TRBV6-2 or TRBV6-3 with TRBJ1-5, with D possibly being TRBD1 (6 bases). This clonotype originated in a boy younger than 18 in good health. The CDR3 loop is CASSPTGYGSNQPRHF. The CDR3, as DNA: TGTGCCAGCAGTCCCACAGGGTACGGCAGCAATCAGCCCCGGCATTTT.